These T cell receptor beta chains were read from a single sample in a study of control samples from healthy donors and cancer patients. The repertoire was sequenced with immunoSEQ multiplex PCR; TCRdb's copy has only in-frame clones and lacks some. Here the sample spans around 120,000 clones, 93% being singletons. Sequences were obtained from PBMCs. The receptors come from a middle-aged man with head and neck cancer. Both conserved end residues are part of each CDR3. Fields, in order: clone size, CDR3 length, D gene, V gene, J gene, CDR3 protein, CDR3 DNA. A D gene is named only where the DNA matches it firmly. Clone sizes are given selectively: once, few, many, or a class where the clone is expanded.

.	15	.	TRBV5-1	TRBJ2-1	CASSERGVTSNEQFF	TGCGCCAGCAGTGAAAGAGGGGTAACTAGCAATGAGCAGTTCTTC
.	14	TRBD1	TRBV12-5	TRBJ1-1	CASGQGGYGTEAFF	TGTGCTAGTGGTCAAGGGGGCTATGGCACTGAAGCTTTCTTT
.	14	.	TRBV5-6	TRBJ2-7	CASSHPRVSYEQYF	TGTGCCAGCAGCCACCCCCGGGTCTCCTACGAGCAGTACTTC
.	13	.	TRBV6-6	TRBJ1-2	CASSLGRNYGYTF	TGTGCCAGCAGTCTCGGCAGAAACTATGGCTACACCTTC
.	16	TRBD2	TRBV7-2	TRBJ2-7	CASSPTGLADPYEQYF	TGTGCCAGCAGCCCAACAGGACTAGCGGATCCCTACGAGCAGTACTTC
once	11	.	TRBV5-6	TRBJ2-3	CASSLDYTQYF	TGTGCCAGCAGCTTGGATTATACGCAGTATTTT
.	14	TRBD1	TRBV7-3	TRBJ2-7	CASSTGTGGAEQYF	TGTGCCAGCAGCACCGGGACAGGGGGGGCCGAGCAGTACTTC
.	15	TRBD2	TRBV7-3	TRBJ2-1	CASSLIAGALNEQFF	TGTGCCAGCAGCTTAATAGCGGGGGCCCTCAATGAGCAGTTCTTC
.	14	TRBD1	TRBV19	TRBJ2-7	CASSTRQGVNEQYF	TGTGCCAGTAGTACCCGACAGGGAGTCAACGAGCAGTACTTC
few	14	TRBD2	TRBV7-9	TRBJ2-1	CASSLGLADNEQFF	TGTGCCAGCAGCTTGGGACTAGCGGACAATGAGCAGTTCTTC
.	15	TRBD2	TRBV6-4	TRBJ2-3	CASSDSSGEFQIQYF	TGTGCCAGCAGTGACTCGAGCGGGGAGTTCCAAATTCAGTATTTT
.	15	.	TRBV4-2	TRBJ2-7	CASSDSGTAAYEQYF	TGTGCCAGCAGCGACTCCGGGACTGCAGCCTACGAGCAGTACTTC
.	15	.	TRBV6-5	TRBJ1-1	CASSYSGTVNTEAFF	TGTGCCAGCAGTTACTCCGGGACGGTGAACACTGAAGCTTTCTTT
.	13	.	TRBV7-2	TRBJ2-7	CASSLGRNYEQYF	TGTGCCAGCAGCTTAGGCAGGAACTACGAGCAGTACTTC
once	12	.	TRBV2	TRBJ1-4	CASGRRVEKLFF	TGTGCCAGCGGGAGAAGGGTAGAAAAACTGTTTTTT
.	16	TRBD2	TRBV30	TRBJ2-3	CAWMRLAGARTDTQYF	TGTGCCTGGATGCGACTAGCGGGGGCTCGCACAGATACGCAGTATTTT
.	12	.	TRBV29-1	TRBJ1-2	CSVWSTDYGYTF	TGCAGCGTGTGGAGTACAGACTATGGCTACACCTTC
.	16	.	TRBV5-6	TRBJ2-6	CASSADRRPGANVLTF	TGTGCCAGCAGCGCCGATAGGAGGCCTGGGGCCAACGTCCTGACTTTC
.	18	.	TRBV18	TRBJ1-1	CASSPARFSGGMNTEAFF	TGTGCCAGCTCCCCAGCAAGGTTCTCCGGGGGCATGAACACTGAAGCTTTCTTT
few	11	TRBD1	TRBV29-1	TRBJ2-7	CSAGQFYEQYF	TGCAGCGCGGGACAGTTCTACGAGCAGTACTTC
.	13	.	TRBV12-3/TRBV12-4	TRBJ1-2	CASSFGLGEGYTF	TGTGCCAGCAGTTTTGGCTTGGGGGAAGGCTACACCTTC
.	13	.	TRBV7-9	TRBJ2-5	CASSLKGVWSSDF	TGTGCCAGCAGCCTCAAGGGGGTCTGGTCCTCAGACTTC
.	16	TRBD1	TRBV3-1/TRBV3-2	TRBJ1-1	CASSQERTGVSTEAFF	TGTGCCAGCAGCCAAGAAAGAACAGGGGTGAGTACTGAAGCTTTCTTT
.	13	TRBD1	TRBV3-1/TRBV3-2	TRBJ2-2	CASSQQGAGELFF	TGTGCCAGCAGCCAACAGGGGGCCGGGGAGCTGTTTTTT
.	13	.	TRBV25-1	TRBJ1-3	CASRASGGNTIYF	TGTGCCAGCCGGGCATCGGGGGGAAACACCATATATTTT
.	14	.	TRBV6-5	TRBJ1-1	CASSYIGRNTEAFF	TGTGCCAGCAGTTACATAGGGAGGAACACTGAAGCTTTCTTT
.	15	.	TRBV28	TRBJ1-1	CASAPRWGVNTEAFF	TGTGCCAGCGCCCCTCGGTGGGGGGTGAACACTGAAGCTTTCTTT